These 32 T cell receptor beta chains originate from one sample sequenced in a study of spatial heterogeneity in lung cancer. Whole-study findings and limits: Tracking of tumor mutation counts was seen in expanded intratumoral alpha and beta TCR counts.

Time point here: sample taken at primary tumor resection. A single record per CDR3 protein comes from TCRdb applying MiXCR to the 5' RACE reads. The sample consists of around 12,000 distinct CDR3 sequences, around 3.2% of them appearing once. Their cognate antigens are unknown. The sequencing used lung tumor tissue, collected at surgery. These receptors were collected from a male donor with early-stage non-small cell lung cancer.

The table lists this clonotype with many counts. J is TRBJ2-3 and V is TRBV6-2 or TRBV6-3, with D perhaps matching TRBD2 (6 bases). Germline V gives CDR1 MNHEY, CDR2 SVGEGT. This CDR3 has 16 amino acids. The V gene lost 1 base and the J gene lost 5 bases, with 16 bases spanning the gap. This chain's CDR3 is CASSYLGPRGGDTQYF. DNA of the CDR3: TGTGCCAGCAGTTACTTGGGGCCGAGGGGAGGAGATACGCAGTATTTT.

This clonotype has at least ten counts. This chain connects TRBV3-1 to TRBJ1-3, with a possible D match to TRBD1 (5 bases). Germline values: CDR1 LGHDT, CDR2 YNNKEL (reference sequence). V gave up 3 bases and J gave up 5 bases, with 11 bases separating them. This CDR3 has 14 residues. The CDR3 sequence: CASSQMGGRNTIYF. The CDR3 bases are TGTGCCAGCAGCCAGATGGGGGGTAGAAACACCATATATTTT.

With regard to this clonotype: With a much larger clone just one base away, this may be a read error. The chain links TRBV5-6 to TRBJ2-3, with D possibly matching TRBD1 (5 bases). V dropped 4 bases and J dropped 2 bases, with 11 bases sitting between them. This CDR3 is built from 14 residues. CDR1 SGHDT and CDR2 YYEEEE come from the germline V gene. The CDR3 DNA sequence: TGTGCCAGCAGCATCAGGGTTAACACAGATACGCAGTATTTT. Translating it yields CASSIRVNTDTQYF.

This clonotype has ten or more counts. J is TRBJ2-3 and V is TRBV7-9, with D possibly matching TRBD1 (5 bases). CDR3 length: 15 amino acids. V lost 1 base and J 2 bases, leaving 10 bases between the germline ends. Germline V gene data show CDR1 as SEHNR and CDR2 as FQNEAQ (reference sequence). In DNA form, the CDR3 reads TGTGCCAGCAGCTTAGAGGGGCGGTACACAGATACGCAGTATTTT. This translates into CASSLEGRYTDTQYF.

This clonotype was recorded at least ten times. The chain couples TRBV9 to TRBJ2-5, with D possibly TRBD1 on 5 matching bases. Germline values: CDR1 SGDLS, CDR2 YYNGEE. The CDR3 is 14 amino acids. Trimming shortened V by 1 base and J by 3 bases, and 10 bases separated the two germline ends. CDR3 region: CASSVTGRKETQYF. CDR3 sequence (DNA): TGTGCCAGCAGCGTAACAGGCCGAAAAGAGACCCAGTACTTC. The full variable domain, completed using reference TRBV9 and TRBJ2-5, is DSGVTQTPKHLITATGQRVTLRCSPRSGDLSVYWYQQSLDQGLQFLIQYYNGEERAKGNILERFSAQQFPDLHSELNLSSLELGDSALYFCASSVTGRKETQYFGPGTRLLVL.

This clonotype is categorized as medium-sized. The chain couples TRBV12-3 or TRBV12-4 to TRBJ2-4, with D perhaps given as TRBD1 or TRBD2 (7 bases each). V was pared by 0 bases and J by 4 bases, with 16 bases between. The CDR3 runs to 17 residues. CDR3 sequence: CASSLALTGRGKNIQYF. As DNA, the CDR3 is TGTGCCAGCAGTTTAGCCTTGACAGGGAGGGGGAAAAACATTCAGTACTTC.

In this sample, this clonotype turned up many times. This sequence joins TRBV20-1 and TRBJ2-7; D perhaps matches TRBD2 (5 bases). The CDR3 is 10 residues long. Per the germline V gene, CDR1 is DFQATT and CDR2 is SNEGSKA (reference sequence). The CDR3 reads CSPGGYEQYF. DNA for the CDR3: TGCAGCCCAGGAGGCTACGAGCAGTACTTC.

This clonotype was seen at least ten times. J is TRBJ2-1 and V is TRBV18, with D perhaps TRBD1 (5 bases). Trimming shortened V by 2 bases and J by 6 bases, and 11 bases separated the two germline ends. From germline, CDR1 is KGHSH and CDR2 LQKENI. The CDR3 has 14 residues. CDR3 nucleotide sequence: TGTGCCAGCTCACCATCGCCAGGGCCCAATGAGCAGTTCTTC. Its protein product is CASSPSPGPNEQFF.

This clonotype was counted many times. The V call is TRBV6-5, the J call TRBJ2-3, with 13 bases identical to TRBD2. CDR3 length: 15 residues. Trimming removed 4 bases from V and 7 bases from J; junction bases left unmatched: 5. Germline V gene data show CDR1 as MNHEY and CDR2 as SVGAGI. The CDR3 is CASSSLAGGPNTQYF. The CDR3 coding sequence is TGTGCCAGCAGTTCACTAGCGGGGGGGCCGAATACGCAGTATTTT.

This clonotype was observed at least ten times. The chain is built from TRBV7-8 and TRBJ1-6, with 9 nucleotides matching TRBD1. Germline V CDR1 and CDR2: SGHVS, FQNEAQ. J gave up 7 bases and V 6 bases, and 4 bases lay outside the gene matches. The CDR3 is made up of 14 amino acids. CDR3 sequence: CASREQGANSPLHF. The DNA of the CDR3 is TGTGCCAGCAGGGAACAGGGGGCCAATTCACCCCTCCACTTT.

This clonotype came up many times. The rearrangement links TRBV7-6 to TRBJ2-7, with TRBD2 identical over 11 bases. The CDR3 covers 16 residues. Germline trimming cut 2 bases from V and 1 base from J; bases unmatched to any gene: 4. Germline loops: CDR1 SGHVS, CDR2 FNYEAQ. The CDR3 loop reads CASSLTLAGGSYEQYF. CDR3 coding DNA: TGTGCCAGCAGCTTAACCTTAGCGGGGGGGTCCTACGAGCAGTACTTC. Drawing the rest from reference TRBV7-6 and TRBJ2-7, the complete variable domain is GAGVSQSPRYKVTKRGQDVALRCDPISGHVSLYWYRQALGQGPEFLTYFNYEAQQDKSGLPNDRFSAERPEGSISTLTIQRTEQRDSAMYRCASSLTLAGGSYEQYFGPGTRLTVT.

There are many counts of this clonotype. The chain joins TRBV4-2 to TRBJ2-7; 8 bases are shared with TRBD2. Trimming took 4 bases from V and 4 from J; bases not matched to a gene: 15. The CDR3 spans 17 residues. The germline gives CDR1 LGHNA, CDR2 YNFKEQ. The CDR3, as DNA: TGTGCCAGCAGCCTGGGCCCCGGGACTAGTGCGATTTACGAGCAGTACTTC. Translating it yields CASSLGPGTSAIYEQYF.

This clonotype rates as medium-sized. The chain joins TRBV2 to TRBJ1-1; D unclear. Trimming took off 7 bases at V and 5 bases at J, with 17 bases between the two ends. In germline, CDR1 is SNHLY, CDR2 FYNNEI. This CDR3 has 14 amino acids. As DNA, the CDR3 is TGTGCCAGCACGATACGTTACGGGGAGACTGAAGCTTTCTTT. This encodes CASTIRYGETEAFF.

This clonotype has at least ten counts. In nucleotides, the CDR3 is TGTGCCACCAGTGATTTAGTCTTGACAGGGCTGACCAAAAACATTCAGTACTTC. As protein: CATSDLVLTGLTKNIQYF. The J gene is TRBJ2-4, the V gene TRBV24-1; 7 nucleotides align to TRBD1. This CDR3 is 18 amino acids long. CDR1 is KGHDR and CDR2 is SFDVKD in the germline V gene. The trim removed 1 base at V and 2 bases at J, leaving 10 bases unmatched.

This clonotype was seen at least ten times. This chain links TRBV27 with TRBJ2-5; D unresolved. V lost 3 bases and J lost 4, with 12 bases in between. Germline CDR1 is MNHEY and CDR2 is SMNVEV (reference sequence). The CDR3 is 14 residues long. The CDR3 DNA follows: TGTGCCAGCAGTTTTATAGGACCGGGAGAGACCCAGTACTTC. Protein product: CASSFIGPGETQYF.

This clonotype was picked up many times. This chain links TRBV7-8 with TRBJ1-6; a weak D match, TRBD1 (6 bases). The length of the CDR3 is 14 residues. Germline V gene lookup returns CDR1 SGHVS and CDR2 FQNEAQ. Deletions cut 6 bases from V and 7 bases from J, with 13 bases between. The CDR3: CASRQSDRNSPLHF. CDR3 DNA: TGTGCCAGCAGGCAAAGCGACAGGAATTCACCCCTCCACTTT. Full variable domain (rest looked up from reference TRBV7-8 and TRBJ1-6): GAGVSQSPRYKVAKRGQDVALRCDPISGHVSLFWYQQALGQGPEFLTYFQNEAQLDKSGLPSDRFFAERPEGSVSTLKIQRTQQEDSAVYLCASRQSDRNSPLHFGNGTRLTVT.

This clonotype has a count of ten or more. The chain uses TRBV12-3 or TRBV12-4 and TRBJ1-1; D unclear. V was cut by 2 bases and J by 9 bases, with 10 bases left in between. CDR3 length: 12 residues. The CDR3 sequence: CASSLRQIKAFF. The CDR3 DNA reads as TGTGCCAGCAGTTTACGGCAGATTAAAGCTTTCTTT.

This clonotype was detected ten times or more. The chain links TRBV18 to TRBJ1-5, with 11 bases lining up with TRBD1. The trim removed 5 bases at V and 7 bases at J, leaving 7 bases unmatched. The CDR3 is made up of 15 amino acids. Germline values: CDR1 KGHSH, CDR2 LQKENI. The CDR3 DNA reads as TGTGCCAGCTCAGCCGGACAGGGGGCTTTGCAGCCCCAGCATTTT. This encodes CASSAGQGALQPQHF.

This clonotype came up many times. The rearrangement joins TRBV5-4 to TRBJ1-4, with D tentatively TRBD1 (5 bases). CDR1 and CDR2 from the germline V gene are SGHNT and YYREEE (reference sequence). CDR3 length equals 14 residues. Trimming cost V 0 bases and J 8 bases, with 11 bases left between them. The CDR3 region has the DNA TGTGCCAGCAGCTTGGCCAGGGAAGGAGAAAAACTGTTTTTT. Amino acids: CASSLAREGEKLFF. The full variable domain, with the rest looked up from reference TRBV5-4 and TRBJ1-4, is ETGVTQSPTHLIKTRGQQVTLRCSSQSGHNTVSWYQQALGQGPQFIFQYYREEENGRGNFPPRFSGLQFPNYSSELNVNALELDDSALYLCASSLAREGEKLFFGSGTQLSVL.

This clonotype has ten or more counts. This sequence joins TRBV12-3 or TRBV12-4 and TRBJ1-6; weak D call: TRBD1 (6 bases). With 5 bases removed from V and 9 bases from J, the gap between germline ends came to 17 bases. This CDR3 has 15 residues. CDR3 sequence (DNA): TGTGCCAGCAGTGCCCATCCAGGGGACCCTTCACCCCTCCACTTT. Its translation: CASSAHPGDPSPLHF.

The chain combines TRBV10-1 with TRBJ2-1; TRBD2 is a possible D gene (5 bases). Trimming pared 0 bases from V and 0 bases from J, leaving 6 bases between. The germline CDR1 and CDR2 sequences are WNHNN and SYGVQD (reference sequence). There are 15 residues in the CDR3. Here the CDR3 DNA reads TGCGCCAGCAGTGAGTCCGGGGTCTCCTACAATGAGCAGTTCTTC. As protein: CASSESGVSYNEQFF.

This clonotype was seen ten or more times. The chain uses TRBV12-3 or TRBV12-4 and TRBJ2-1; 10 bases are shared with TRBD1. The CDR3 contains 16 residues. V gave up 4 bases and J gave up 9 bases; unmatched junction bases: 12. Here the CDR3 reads CASSYNPGQGLSEQFF. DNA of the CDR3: TGTGCCAGCAGTTACAATCCGGGACAGGGGTTATCTGAGCAGTTCTTC.

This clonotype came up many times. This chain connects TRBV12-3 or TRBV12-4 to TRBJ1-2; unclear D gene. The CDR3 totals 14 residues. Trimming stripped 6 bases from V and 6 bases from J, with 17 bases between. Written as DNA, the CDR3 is TGTGCCAGCAGAGCCGGGGAAGGGAGGGATGGCTACACCTTC. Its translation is CASRAGEGRDGYTF.

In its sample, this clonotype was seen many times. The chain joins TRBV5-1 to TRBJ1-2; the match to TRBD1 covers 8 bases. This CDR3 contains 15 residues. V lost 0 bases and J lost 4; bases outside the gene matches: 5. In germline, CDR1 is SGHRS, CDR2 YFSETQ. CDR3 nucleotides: TGCGCCAGCAGCTTGGACAGGGGGATAACCTATGGCTACACCTTC. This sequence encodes CASSLDRGITYGYTF.

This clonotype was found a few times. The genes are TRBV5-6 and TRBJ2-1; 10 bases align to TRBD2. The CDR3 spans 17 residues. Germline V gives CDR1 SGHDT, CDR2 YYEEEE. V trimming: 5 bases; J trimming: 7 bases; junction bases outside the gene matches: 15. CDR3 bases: TGTGCCAGCAGACCCTCGGTTAGAGCGGGGGGGCGAAATGAGCAGTTCTTC. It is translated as CASRPSVRAGGRNEQFF.

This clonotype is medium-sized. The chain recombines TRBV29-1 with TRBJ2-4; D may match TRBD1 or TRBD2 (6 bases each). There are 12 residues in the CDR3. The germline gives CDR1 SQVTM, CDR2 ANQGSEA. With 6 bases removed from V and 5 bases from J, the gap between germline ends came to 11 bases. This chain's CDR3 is CSVTRGENIQYF. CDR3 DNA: TGCAGCGTGACTAGGGGGGAAAACATTCAGTACTTC.

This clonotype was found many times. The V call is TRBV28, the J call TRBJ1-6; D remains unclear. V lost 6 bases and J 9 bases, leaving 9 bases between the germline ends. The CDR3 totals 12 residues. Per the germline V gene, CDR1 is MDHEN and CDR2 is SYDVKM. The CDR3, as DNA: TGTGCCAGCAGAGAGAGTGCTTCACCCCTCCACTTT. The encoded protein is CASRESASPLHF.

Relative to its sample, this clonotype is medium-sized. The CDR3, as DNA: TGTGCCAGCAGTTTATATAACGGGGGGGCCCTAAGGGAGCTGTTTTTT. Residues: CASSLYNGGALRELFF. This chain joins TRBV27 and TRBJ2-2, with TRBD2 matching 8 bases. The CDR3 has 16 residues. The V and J ends lost 1 base and 9 bases, in that order; junction bases with no gene match: 10. In germline, CDR1 is MNHEY, CDR2 SMNVEV (reference sequence).

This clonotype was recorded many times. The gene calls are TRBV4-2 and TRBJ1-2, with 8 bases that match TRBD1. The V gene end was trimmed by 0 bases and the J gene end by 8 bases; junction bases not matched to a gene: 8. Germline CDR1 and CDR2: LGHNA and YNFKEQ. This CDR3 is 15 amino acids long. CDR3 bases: TGTGCCAGCAGCCAAGATGTTCAGGGGGCGCAAGGCTACACCTTC. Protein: CASSQDVQGAQGYTF.

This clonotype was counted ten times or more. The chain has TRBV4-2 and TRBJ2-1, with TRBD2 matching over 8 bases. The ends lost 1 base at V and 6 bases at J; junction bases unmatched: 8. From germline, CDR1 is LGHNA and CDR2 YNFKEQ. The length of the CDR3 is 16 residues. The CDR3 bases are TGTGCCAGCAGCCAAGTGCCGGGGGGGCAATCCAATGAGCAGTTCTTC. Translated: CASSQVPGGQSNEQFF.

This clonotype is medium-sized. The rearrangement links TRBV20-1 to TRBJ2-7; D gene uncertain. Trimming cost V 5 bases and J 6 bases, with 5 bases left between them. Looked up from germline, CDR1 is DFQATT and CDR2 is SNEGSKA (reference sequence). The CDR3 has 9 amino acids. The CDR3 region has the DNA TGCAGTGCTGGCATCGAGCAGTACTTC. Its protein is CSAGIEQYF.

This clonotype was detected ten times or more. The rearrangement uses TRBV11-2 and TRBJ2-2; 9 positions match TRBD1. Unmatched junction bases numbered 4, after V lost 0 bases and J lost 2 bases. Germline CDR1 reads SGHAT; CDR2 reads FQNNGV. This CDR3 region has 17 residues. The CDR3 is CASSLEGGQGNTGELFF. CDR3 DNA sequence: TGTGCCAGCAGCTTAGAGGGGGGACAGGGAAACACCGGGGAGCTGTTTTTT.